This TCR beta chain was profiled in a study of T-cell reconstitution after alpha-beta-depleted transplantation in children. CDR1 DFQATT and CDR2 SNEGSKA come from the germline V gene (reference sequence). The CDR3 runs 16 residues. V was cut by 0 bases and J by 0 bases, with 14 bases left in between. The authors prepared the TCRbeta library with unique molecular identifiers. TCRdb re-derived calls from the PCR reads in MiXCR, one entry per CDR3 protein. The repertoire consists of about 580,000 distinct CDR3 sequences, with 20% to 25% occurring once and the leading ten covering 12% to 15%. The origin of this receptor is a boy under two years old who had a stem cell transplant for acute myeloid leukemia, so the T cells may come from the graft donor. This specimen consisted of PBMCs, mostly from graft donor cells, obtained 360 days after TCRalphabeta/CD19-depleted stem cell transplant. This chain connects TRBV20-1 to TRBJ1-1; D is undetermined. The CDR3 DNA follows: TGCAGTGCTAGAGATTGGACCCTGGATATGAACACTGAAGCTTTCTTT. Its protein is CSARDWTLDMNTEAFF.